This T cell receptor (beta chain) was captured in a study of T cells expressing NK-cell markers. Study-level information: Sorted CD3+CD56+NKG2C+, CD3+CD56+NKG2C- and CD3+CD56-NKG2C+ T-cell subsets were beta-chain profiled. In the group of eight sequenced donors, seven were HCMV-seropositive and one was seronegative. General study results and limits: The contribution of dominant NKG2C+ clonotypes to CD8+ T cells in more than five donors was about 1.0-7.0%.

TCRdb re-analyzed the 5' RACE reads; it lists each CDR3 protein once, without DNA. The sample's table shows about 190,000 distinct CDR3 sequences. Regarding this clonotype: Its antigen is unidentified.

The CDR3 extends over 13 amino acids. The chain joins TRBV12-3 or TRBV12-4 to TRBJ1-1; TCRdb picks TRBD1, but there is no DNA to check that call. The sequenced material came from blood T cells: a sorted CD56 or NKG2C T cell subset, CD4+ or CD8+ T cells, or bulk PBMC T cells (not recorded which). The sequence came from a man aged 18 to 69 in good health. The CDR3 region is CASSRGVDTEAFF.